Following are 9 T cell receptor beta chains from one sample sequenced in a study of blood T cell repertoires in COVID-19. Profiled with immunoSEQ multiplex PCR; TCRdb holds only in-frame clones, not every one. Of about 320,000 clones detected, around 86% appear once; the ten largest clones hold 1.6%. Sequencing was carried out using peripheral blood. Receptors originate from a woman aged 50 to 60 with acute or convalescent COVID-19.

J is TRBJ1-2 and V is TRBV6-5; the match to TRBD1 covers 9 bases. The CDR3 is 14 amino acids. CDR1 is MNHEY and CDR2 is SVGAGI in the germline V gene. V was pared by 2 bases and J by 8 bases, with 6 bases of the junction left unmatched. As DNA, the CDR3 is TGTGCCAGCAGTTACAGGGGACAGGGAGAAGGCTACACCTTC. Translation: CASSYRGQGEGYTF.

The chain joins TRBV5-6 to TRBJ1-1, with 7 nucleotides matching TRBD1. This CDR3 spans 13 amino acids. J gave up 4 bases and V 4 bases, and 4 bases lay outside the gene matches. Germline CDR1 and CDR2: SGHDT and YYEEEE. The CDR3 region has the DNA TGTGCCAGCAGCCCAGACAGGGTCACTGAAGCTTTCTTT. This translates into CASSPDRVTEAFF. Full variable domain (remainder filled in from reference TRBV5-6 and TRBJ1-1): DAGVTQSPTHLIKTRGQQVTLRCSPKSGHDTVSWYQQALGQGPQFIFQYYEEEERQRGNFPDRFSGHQFPNYSSELNVNALLLGDSALYLCASSPDRVTEAFFGQGTRLTVV.

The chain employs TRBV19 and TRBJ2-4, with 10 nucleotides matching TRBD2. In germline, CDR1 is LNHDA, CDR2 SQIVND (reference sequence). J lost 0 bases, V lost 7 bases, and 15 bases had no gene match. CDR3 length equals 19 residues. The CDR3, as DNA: TGTGCCAGTAACCCCCGGCCCTACAAGCGGGAGGGAGCCAAAAACATTCAGTACTTC. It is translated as CASNPRPYKREGAKNIQYF.

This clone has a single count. CDR3 loop: CASSPGGNLETQYF. The CDR3 DNA reads as TGTGCCAGCAGCCCCGGCGGTAATTTGGAGACCCAGTACTTC. The chain combines TRBV7-3 with TRBJ2-5; D is undetermined. V lost 5 bases and J 5 bases, leaving 15 bases between the germline ends. Per the germline V gene, CDR1 is SGHTA and CDR2 is FQGTGA. The CDR3 consists of 14 residues. Full variable domain (outside the CDR3, taken from reference TRBV7-3 and TRBJ2-5): GAGVSQTPSNKVTEKGKYVELRCDPISGHTALYWYRQSLGQGPEFLIYFQGTGAADDSGLPNDRFFAVRPEGSVSTLKIQRTERGDSAVYLCASSPGGNLETQYFGPGTRLLVL.

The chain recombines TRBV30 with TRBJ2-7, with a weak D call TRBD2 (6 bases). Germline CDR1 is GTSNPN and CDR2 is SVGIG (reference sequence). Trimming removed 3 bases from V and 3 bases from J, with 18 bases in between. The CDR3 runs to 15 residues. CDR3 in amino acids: CAWRLLTQGGYEQYF. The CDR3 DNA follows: TGTGCCTGGAGACTGCTGACTCAGGGAGGCTACGAGCAGTACTTC.

CDR3 nucleotide sequence: TGTGCCAGCAGCCGGTACGGTAATGAAAAACTGTTTTTT. The encoded protein is CASSRYGNEKLFF. The chain joins TRBV7-3 to TRBJ1-4; D unclear. The ends were cut back, 5 bases at V and 4 bases at J, with 8 bases in the middle. This CDR3 is built from 13 residues. CDR1 is SGHTA, CDR2 FQGTGA, per germline.

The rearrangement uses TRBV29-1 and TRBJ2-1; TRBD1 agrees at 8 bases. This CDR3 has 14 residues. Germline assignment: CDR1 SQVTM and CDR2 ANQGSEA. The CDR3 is CRPKDREVPNEQFF. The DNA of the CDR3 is TGCAGGCCGAAGGACAGGGAGGTCCCCAATGAGCAGTTCTTC.

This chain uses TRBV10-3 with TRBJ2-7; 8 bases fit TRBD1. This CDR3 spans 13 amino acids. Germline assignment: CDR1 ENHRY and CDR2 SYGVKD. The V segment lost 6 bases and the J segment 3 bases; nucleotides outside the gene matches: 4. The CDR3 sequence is CAIRGTGDYEQYF. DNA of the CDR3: TGTGCCATCAGGGGGACAGGTGACTACGAGCAGTACTTC.

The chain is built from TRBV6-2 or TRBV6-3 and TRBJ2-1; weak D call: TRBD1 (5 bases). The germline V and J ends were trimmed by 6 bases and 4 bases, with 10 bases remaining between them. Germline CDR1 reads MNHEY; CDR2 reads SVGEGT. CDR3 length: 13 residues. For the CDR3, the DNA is TGTGCCAGCAGGTACCAGGGTTACAATGAGCAGTTCTTC. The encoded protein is CASRYQGYNEQFF.